The next 10 T cell receptor beta chains were all read from a single sample in a study of T cell changes during pregnancy in multiple sclerosis. Clones were sequenced by immunoSEQ multiplex PCR, and TCRdb holds only the in-frame ones, with some missing. Of about 42,000 clones in the sample, nearly 90% were seen once. The sequencing used CD4+ T cells from peripheral blood mononuclear cells, collected after pregnancy. The receptors originated from a female donor with multiple sclerosis, enrolled in a pregnancy study.

V gene TRBV6-5 combines with J gene TRBJ2-1; D possibly corresponds to TRBD2 (6 bases). The CDR3 is 11 amino acids. V lost 3 bases and J 15 bases, leaving 12 bases between the germline ends. Germline V gene lookup returns CDR1 MNHEY and CDR2 SVGAGI. CDR3 residues: CASSYSGLRFF. The CDR3 coding sequence is TGTGCCAGCAGTTATTCGGGACTGAGGTTCTTC.

The rearrangement joins TRBV15 to TRBJ1-2, with 7 bases that match TRBD1. The CDR3 is made up of 15 amino acids. CDR1 and CDR2 (germline): LNHNV, YYDKDF (reference sequence). V shed 0 bases and J 4 bases; nucleotides not matched to a gene: 5. In DNA, the CDR3 is TGTGCCACCAGCAGAGACCTCCGGGACAGCTATGGCTACACCTTC. Protein product: CATSRDLRDSYGYTF. Together with reference TRBV15 and TRBJ1-2, the CDR3 gives the full variable domain: DAMVIQNPRYQVTQFGKPVTLSCSQTLNHNVMYWYQQKSSQAPKLLFHYYDKDFNNEADTPDNFQSRRPNTSFCFLDIRSPGLGDTAMYLCATSRDLRDSYGYTFGSGTRLTVV.

This clone was detected a few times. The chain joins TRBV4-3 to TRBJ1-6; 8 bases match TRBD1. With V trimmed by 4 bases and J by 9 bases, 5 bases remained unmatched. Germline CDR1 reads LGHNA; CDR2 reads YSLEER. The CDR3 runs to 14 residues. CDR3 in DNA: TGCGCCAGCAGCCCCGGACAGGGAGGTTCACCCCTCCACTTT. It yields the protein CASSPGQGGSPLHF.

The chain recombines TRBV5-1 with TRBJ1-1; possibly TRBD1 for D (6 bases). The germline CDR1 and CDR2 sequences are SGHRS and YFSETQ. V was pared by 5 bases and J by 5 bases, with 16 bases between. This CDR3 contains 14 residues. The CDR3 protein is CASRFQGWGTEAFF. CDR3 coding DNA: TGCGCCAGCAGATTTCAGGGGTGGGGTACTGAAGCTTTCTTT.

The chain uses TRBV7-8 and TRBJ2-5, with D possibly being TRBD2 (6 bases). V lost 1 base to trimming and J lost 2 bases, with 8 bases between them. This CDR3 is 14 amino acids long. The V gene's germline CDR1 is SGHVS and CDR2 FQNEAQ. The CDR3 sequence: CASSLEAGQETQYF. The CDR3 DNA sequence: TGTGCCAGCAGCTTAGAGGCGGGACAAGAGACCCAGTACTTC.

V is TRBV2 and J is TRBJ1-2, with 10 bases that match TRBD1. J gave up 5 bases and V 8 bases, and 8 bases lay outside the gene matches. The CDR3 runs 14 residues. CDR1 is SNHLY and CDR2 is FYNNEI in the germline V gene. The CDR3 nucleotides are TGTGCCAGCCCCCGGGACAGGGGATCATATGGCTACACCTTC. This translates into CASPRDRGSYGYTF.

The chain recombines TRBV14 with TRBJ1-4; D gene uncertain. The CDR3 is 13 residues long. Trimming stripped 6 bases from V and 4 bases from J, with 9 bases between. The V gene's germline CDR1 is SGHDN and CDR2 FVKESK. The CDR3 region is CASSPLDNEKLFF. The CDR3 DNA reads as TGTGCCAGCAGTCCTTTAGATAATGAAAAACTGTTTTTT.

CDR3 amino acids: CAWSGFRTVVYEQYF. The DNA of the CDR3 is TGTGCCTGGAGTGGCTTCCGGACAGTCGTCTACGAGCAGTACTTC. The chain carries TRBV30 and TRBJ2-7; D might be TRBD1 (6 bases). The germline V gene has CDR1 GTSNPN and CDR2 SVGIG (reference sequence). Between the trimmed V and J ends, which lost 1 base and 3 bases, there was a span of 16 bases. This CDR3 has 15 amino acids.

The rearrangement uses TRBV7-9 and TRBJ2-2; TRBD2 matches 9 bases. The CDR3 length is 14 residues. The J segment lost 6 bases and the V segment lost 3 bases, leaving 2 bases of the junction unmatched. Germline CDR1 is SEHNR and CDR2 is FQNEAQ (reference sequence). The CDR3 DNA follows: TGTGCCAGCAGCTTGGGACTAGCAGCCGGGGAGCTGTTTTTT. Translating gives CASSLGLAAGELFF.

This clone has only a few counts. V is TRBV9 and J is TRBJ2-2; TRBD2 might be the D (5 bases). V was pared by 1 base and J by 7 bases, with 14 bases between. This CDR3 has 15 residues. The V gene's germline CDR1 is SGDLS and CDR2 YYNGEE. The CDR3 is CASSVPAVADGELFF. Here the CDR3 DNA reads TGTGCCAGCAGCGTACCAGCGGTCGCAGACGGGGAGCTGTTTTTT.